A single sample is the source of the 30 T cell receptor beta chains below, sequenced in a study of blood T cell repertoires in COVID-19. Profiling relied on immunoSEQ multiplex PCR, and the TCRdb table lists in-frame clones only, not all of them. The data contain about 480,000 clones, approximately 90% of them singletons. The sequencing input was PBMCs or T cells enriched from blood (not recorded which). The source of these receptors is a woman aged 18 to 35 with acute COVID-19.

The chain uses TRBV7-9 and TRBJ1-1; no reliable D call. This CDR3 contains 14 residues. Germline V CDR1 and CDR2: SEHNR, FQNEAQ (reference sequence). Between the trimmed V and J ends, which lost 5 bases and 0 bases, there was a span of 10 bases. In DNA, the CDR3 is TGTGCCAGCAGCAGAGACACACTGAACACTGAAGCTTTCTTT. Translating it yields CASSRDTLNTEAFF.

The J gene is TRBJ1-2, the V gene TRBV29-1; 9 bases map to TRBD1. V was pared by 6 bases and J by 4 bases, with 9 bases of the junction left unmatched. The CDR3 contains 14 residues. Germline lookup yields CDR1 SQVTM and CDR2 ANQGSEA. The CDR3 bases are TGCAGCGTAGCGCCGGGACAGGGTGTCTATGGCTACACCTTC. Its protein product is CSVAPGQGVYGYTF.

The rearrangement links TRBV2 to TRBJ1-1; 7 nucleotides line up with TRBD1. Germline V gene data show CDR1 as SNHLY and CDR2 as FYNNEI. Trimming at V came to 4 bases and at J to 0 bases, leaving 11 bases not matched to a gene. CDR3 length: 17 residues. This CDR3 reads CASSVEGAKVVNTEAFF. Here the CDR3 DNA reads TGTGCCAGCAGTGTGGAGGGGGCGAAGGTGGTGAACACTGAAGCTTTCTTT.

The chain is built from TRBV29-1 and TRBJ2-7; 9 bases map to TRBD1. Per the germline V gene, CDR1 is SQVTM and CDR2 is ANQGSEA. V dropped 3 bases and J dropped 5; count of bases not matched to a gene: 5. The length of the CDR3 is 13 residues. The CDR3 here is CSVDGQGYDEQYF. CDR3 in DNA: TGCAGCGTTGATGGACAGGGGTATGACGAGCAGTACTTC.

The V and J genes are TRBV5-1 and TRBJ1-5; no clear D. The length of the CDR3 is 13 residues. Germline CDR1 SGHRS, CDR2 YFSETQ. V lost 4 bases, J lost 3 bases, and 8 bases lay in between. This CDR3 reads CASSPNSNQPQHF. The CDR3 bases are TGCGCCAGCAGCCCCAACTCCAATCAGCCCCAGCATTTT.

This chain connects TRBV9 to TRBJ1-2; 11 bases fit TRBD1. This CDR3 contains 15 residues. The germline V gene has CDR1 SGDLS and CDR2 YYNGEE. After removal of 0 bases from V and 4 bases from J, the junction contained 2 bases not matched to a gene. The CDR3 sequence: CASSVEGQGVYGYTF. The CDR3 region has the DNA TGTGCCAGCAGCGTAGAGGGACAGGGGGTCTATGGCTACACCTTC.

V usage is TRBV28 and J usage is TRBJ2-1; 9 nucleotides agree with TRBD2. After removal of 3 bases from V and 4 bases from J, the junction contained 4 bases not matched to a gene. The germline CDR1 and CDR2 sequences are MDHEN and SYDVKM. The CDR3 is made up of 15 amino acids. The CDR3: CASSFGLATYNEQFF. In DNA, the CDR3 is TGTGCCAGCAGTTTCGGACTAGCGACATACAATGAGCAGTTCTTC.

This clone was seen a single time. The chain uses TRBV5-5 and TRBJ1-1, with D perhaps TRBD1 (6 bases). The V and J ends lost 6 bases and 0 bases respectively, with 15 bases between them. This CDR3 has 15 residues. CDR1 is SGHKS and CDR2 is YYEKEE in the germline V gene (reference sequence). DNA for the CDR3: TGTGCCAGCAATGGGGGCAGAGTAATGAACACTGAAGCTTTCTTT. Translated, it gives CASNGGRVMNTEAFF.

J is TRBJ2-1 and V is TRBV12-3 or TRBV12-4; 9 bases fit TRBD2. There are 13 residues in the CDR3. Germline trimming cut 10 bases from V and 6 bases from J; bases unmatched to any gene: 7. CDR3 amino acids: CATYAGGLNEQFF. The CDR3 nucleotides read TGTGCCACCTATGCGGGGGGGCTCAATGAGCAGTTCTTC.

This sequence joins TRBV7-3 and TRBJ2-2; no clear D gene. The CDR3 spans 14 residues. CDR1 SGHTA and CDR2 FQGTGA come from the germline V gene. V lost 5 bases and J 2 bases, leaving 9 bases between the germline ends. This chain's CDR3 is CASSPKQNTGELFF. DNA for the CDR3: TGTGCCAGCAGCCCGAAGCAAAACACCGGGGAGCTGTTTTTT.

This rearrangement joins TRBV28 to TRBJ1-2; tentative D call: TRBD1 (5 bases). Germline-derived CDR1 and CDR2 are MDHEN and SYDVKM. Deletions cut 6 bases from V and 4 bases from J, with 21 bases between. This CDR3 is built from 16 residues. For the CDR3, the DNA is TGTGCCAGCAGGGGAATTCGACAGTCACTAATCTATGGCTACACCTTC. Its protein is CASRGIRQSLIYGYTF.

This clone has more than one count but fewer than ten. The chain combines TRBV11-3 with TRBJ2-2; D unresolved. This CDR3 has 15 residues. Germline lookup yields CDR1 SGHNT and CDR2 YENEEA. The V end lost 1 base, the J end lost 6 bases, and 12 bases lay between the germline ends. CDR3 loop: CASSLGALNPGELFF. The CDR3 nucleotides are TGTGCCAGCAGCTTAGGAGCCTTAAACCCCGGGGAGCTGTTTTTT.

The J gene is TRBJ2-3, the V gene TRBV2; D possibly corresponds to TRBD2 (7 bases). V was cut by 10 bases and J by 5 bases, with 16 bases left in between. This CDR3 is built from 13 residues. From germline, CDR1 is SNHLY and CDR2 FYNNEI. CDR3 amino acids: CATEGGTLDTQYF. For the CDR3, the DNA is TGTGCCACCGAGGGAGGGACATTAGATACGCAGTATTTT.

The chain couples TRBV6-4 to TRBJ2-1; TRBD2 aligns across 7 bases. Losses at the gene ends were 11 bases for V and 7 bases for J; bases not matched to a gene: 5. Looked up from germline, CDR1 is MRHNA and CDR2 is SNTAGT. CDR3 length: 11 residues. Here the CDR3 reads CASPRGNEQFF. DNA for the CDR3: TGTGCCTCCCCGCGGGGGAATGAGCAGTTCTTC.

V is TRBV11-2 and J is TRBJ2-7, with D hard to call. In germline, CDR1 is SGHAT, CDR2 FQNNGV. The CDR3 extends over 14 amino acids. V shed 2 bases and J shed 2 bases, with 10 bases lying between them. The chain's CDR3 is CASSLWARTYEQYF. Here the CDR3 DNA reads TGTGCCAGCAGCTTATGGGCCAGAACCTACGAGCAGTACTTC. The variable domain in full, completed from reference TRBV11-2 and TRBJ2-7, reads EAGVAQSPRYKIIEKRQSVAFWCNPISGHATLYWYQQILGQGPKLLIQFQNNGVVDDSQLPKDRFSAERLKGVDSTLKIQPAKLEDSAVYLCASSLWARTYEQYFGPGTRLTVT.

The chain couples TRBV4-1 to TRBJ2-1, with 10 bases aligning to TRBD2. CDR1 and CDR2 (germline): MGHRA, YSYEKL. This CDR3 is built from 16 residues. Losses at the gene ends were 0 bases for V and 3 bases for J; bases not matched to a gene: 2. CDR3 nucleotides: TGCGCCAGCAGCCAAGACCCTAGCGGGGGCTACAATGAGCAGTTCTTC. Translation: CASSQDPSGGYNEQFF.

This clone has only one observation. The chain joins TRBV7-9 to TRBJ1-2, with a weak D call TRBD1 (6 bases). The CDR3 is 14 residues long. The V end was cut by 4 bases, the J end by 4 bases, with 13 bases between. The V gene's germline CDR1 is SEHNR and CDR2 FQNEAQ (reference sequence). The CDR3 loop is CASSSSTGTYGYTF. Written as DNA, the CDR3 is TGTGCCAGCAGCTCGTCGACAGGAACCTATGGCTACACCTTC.

The chain uses TRBV7-9 and TRBJ1-1, with a weak D call TRBD1 (6 bases). V shed 5 bases and J shed 6 bases, with 13 bases lying between them. CDR3 size: 13 residues. From germline, CDR1 is SEHNR and CDR2 FQNEAQ (reference sequence). CDR3 region: CASSLRQVSEAFF. For the CDR3, the DNA is TGTGCCAGCAGCCTAAGACAGGTGTCTGAAGCTTTCTTT.

The V call is TRBV27, the J call TRBJ2-3, with 12 bases aligning to TRBD2. Germline trimming cut 5 bases from V and 3 bases from J; bases unmatched to any gene: 9. Germline-derived CDR1 and CDR2 are MNHEY and SMNVEV (reference sequence). The CDR3 has 17 residues. CDR3 nucleotide sequence: TGTGCCAGCAGTCCCCTCGGACTAGCGGGGCCAACAGATACGCAGTATTTT. Its translation: CASSPLGLAGPTDTQYF.

This clone was observed once. The chain links TRBV9 to TRBJ1-1; D is possibly TRBD1 (6 bases). Trimming left V 0 bases short and J 0 bases short, with 6 bases between. The CDR3 sequence is 14 residues long. CDR1 and CDR2 (germline): SGDLS, YYNGEE. The CDR3 DNA reads as TGTGCCAGCAGCGTAGGACAGGTGAACACTGAAGCTTTCTTT. As protein: CASSVGQVNTEAFF. The whole variable domain, remainder taken from reference TRBV9 and TRBJ1-1, is DSGVTQTPKHLITATGQRVTLRCSPRSGDLSVYWYQQSLDQGLQFLIQYYNGEERAKGNILERFSAQQFPDLHSELNLSSLELGDSALYFCASSVGQVNTEAFFGQGTRLTVV.

This clone appeared once. J is TRBJ1-5 and V is TRBV4-1; no firm D call. V lost 1 base and J 3 bases, leaving 10 bases between the germline ends. Per the germline V gene, CDR1 is MGHRA and CDR2 is YSYEKL. The CDR3 has 15 residues. The CDR3 DNA reads TGCGCCAGCAGCCAAGTTGGGCAGTACAATCAGCCCCAGCATTTT. Protein: CASSQVGQYNQPQHF.

V usage is TRBV14 and J usage is TRBJ1-1; D is perhaps TRBD1 (6 bases). Germline V gene sequence: CDR1 SGHDN, CDR2 FVKESK. Trimming removed 5 bases at V and 4 bases at J, with 14 bases between. The CDR3 runs to 14 residues. CDR3 residues: CASSSLQGPTEAFF. DNA of the CDR3: TGTGCCAGCAGCTCTTTACAGGGTCCCACTGAAGCTTTCTTT.

The chain recombines TRBV6-2 or TRBV6-3 with TRBJ1-1; TRBD1 might be the D (5 bases). Germline values: CDR1 MNHEY, CDR2 SVGEGT. The CDR3 loop spans 13 amino acids. Trimming removed 5 bases from V and 6 bases from J, with 13 bases in between. The CDR3 reads CASSHERQPEAFF. CDR3 DNA sequence: TGTGCCAGCAGTCACGAACGACAGCCTGAAGCTTTCTTT.

V usage is TRBV15 and J usage is TRBJ2-7; D might be TRBD1 (6 bases). This CDR3 contains 17 residues. Germline V gene sequence: CDR1 LNHNV, CDR2 YYDKDF (reference sequence). Trimming removed 0 bases at V and 6 bases at J, with 21 bases between. The CDR3 nucleotides read TGTGCCACCAGCAGAGATGGGGGCAGTTCTTATCTCAGCGAGCAGTACTTC. Translating it yields CATSRDGGSSYLSEQYF.

The chain is built from TRBV11-2 and TRBJ1-2; D remains unclear. V was shortened by 2 bases and J by 0 bases, with 7 bases between the two germline ends. The CDR3 contains 14 residues. The V gene's germline CDR1 is SGHAT and CDR2 FQNNGV. The CDR3 sequence is CASSLTVANYGYTF. In DNA, the CDR3 is TGTGCCAGCAGCTTAACGGTCGCTAACTATGGCTACACCTTC.

The table lists this clone with a few counts. The J gene is TRBJ2-6, the V gene TRBV3-1 (or the pseudogene TRBV3-2); D ambiguous. CDR1 LGHDT and CDR2 YNNKEL come from the germline V gene (reference sequence). Between the trimmed V and J ends, which lost 1 base and 0 bases, there was a span of 13 bases. This CDR3 comprises 18 residues. CDR3 sequence (DNA): TGTGCCAGCAGCCAAGTAACGGCGGTTCACTCTGGGGCCAACGTCCTGACTTTC. Protein sequence: CASSQVTAVHSGANVLTF.

The rearrangement links TRBV24-1 to TRBJ2-5, with D possibly TRBD1 on 5 matching bases. Trimming removed 5 bases at V and 1 base at J, with 13 bases between. The CDR3 totals 15 residues. Germline CDR1 is KGHDR and CDR2 is SFDVKD. For the CDR3, the DNA is TGTGCCACCAGTGTAAATACAGGCCGCCAAGAGACCCAGTACTTC. Translation: CATSVNTGRQETQYF.

The chain is built from TRBV12-3 or TRBV12-4 and TRBJ2-7; weak D call: TRBD2 (5 bases). V dropped 6 bases and J dropped 1 base, with 10 bases sitting between them. This CDR3 spans 13 amino acids. CDR3 amino acids: CASSPGESYEQYF. CDR3 DNA sequence: TGTGCCAGCAGCCCCGGGGAATCCTACGAGCAGTACTTC.

The chain is built from TRBV3-1 (or the pseudogene TRBV3-2) and TRBJ2-7; the D is unclear. The CDR3 has 15 residues. Trimming left V 1 base short and J 4 bases short, with 14 bases between. Germline V gene sequence: CDR1 LGHDT, CDR2 YNNKEL (reference sequence). As DNA, the CDR3 is TGTGCCAGCAGCCAAGGTCCGGGTGAAATATACGAGCAGTACTTC. It codes for CASSQGPGEIYEQYF.

The chain carries TRBV7-9 and TRBJ1-1; weak D call: TRBD1 (6 bases). V lost 5 bases and J lost 11, with 12 bases in between. The CDR3 consists of 11 residues. Germline V gene data show CDR1 as SEHNR and CDR2 as FQNEAQ (reference sequence). The CDR3 here is CASSQRQAAFF. The CDR3, as DNA: TGTGCCAGCAGCCAACGACAGGCGGCTTTCTTT.